One and the same sample provided the 25 T cell receptor beta chains below, sequenced in a study of control samples from healthy donors and cancer patients. Repertoires were generated with immunoSEQ multiplex PCR, while TCRdb's copy carries only in-frame clones and drops some. Of about 150,000 clones listed, nearly 95% are singletons. The sequenced sample was blood. These receptors were taken from a man aged 50 or older in good health.

The chain uses TRBV29-1 and TRBJ1-1; a possible D gene is TRBD1 (6 bases). The V and J ends lost 6 bases and 8 bases respectively, with 10 bases between them. Germline lookup yields CDR1 SQVTM and CDR2 ANQGSEA. The CDR3 totals 10 residues. The CDR3 spells CSVIGQEAFF. The CDR3, as DNA: TGCAGCGTCATCGGACAGGAAGCTTTCTTT.

The chain employs TRBV27 and TRBJ2-1; D ambiguous. Germline loops: CDR1 MNHEY, CDR2 SMNVEV (reference sequence). The CDR3 extends over 14 amino acids. The ends were cut back, 4 bases at V and 3 bases at J, with 10 bases in the middle. CDR3 nucleotide sequence: TGTGCCAGCAGTTCCGCGCGGATCTACAATGAGCAGTTCTTC. The encoded protein is CASSSARIYNEQFF.

This clone occurred a few times. The CDR3 nucleotides read TGTGCCAGCAGCCTCAGGACTAGCGGGAAAAATGAGCAGTTCTTC. Its protein is CASSLRTSGKNEQFF. This sequence joins TRBV3-1 (or the pseudogene TRBV3-2) and TRBJ2-1; the match to TRBD2 covers 12 bases. CDR1 is LGHDT, CDR2 YNNKEL, per germline (reference sequence). V gave up 4 bases and J gave up 7 bases; unmatched junction bases: 5. There are 15 residues in the CDR3.

V usage is TRBV2 and J usage is TRBJ2-3; 12 nucleotides agree with TRBD2. This CDR3 spans 16 amino acids. Germline V CDR1 and CDR2: SNHLY, FYNNEI. The J segment lost 3 bases and the V segment lost 4 bases, leaving 5 bases of the junction unmatched. Here the CDR3 reads CASSVSGLAGTDTQYF. In DNA form, the CDR3 reads TGTGCCAGCAGTGTGAGTGGACTAGCGGGAACAGATACGCAGTATTTT.

V usage is TRBV5-4 and J usage is TRBJ2-7, with 7 nucleotides matching TRBD1. Trimming took 10 bases from V and 0 from J; bases not matched to a gene: 10. The CDR3 runs 14 residues. Germline V gene lookup returns CDR1 SGHNT and CDR2 YYREEE (reference sequence). This chain's CDR3 is CAASNGQVSYEQYF. The CDR3 nucleotides are TGTGCCGCGAGCAACGGACAGGTCTCCTACGAGCAGTACTTC.

The chain couples TRBV7-2 to TRBJ2-7; D not certain. This CDR3 has 14 amino acids. V lost 0 bases and J lost 0, with 6 bases in between. CDR1 is SGHTA, CDR2 FQGNSA, per germline. For the CDR3, the DNA is TGTGCCAGCAGCTTAGCACACCTCTCCTACGAGCAGTACTTC. This sequence encodes CASSLAHLSYEQYF.

The rearrangement links TRBV7-9 to TRBJ2-1; D unclear. Trimming removed 5 bases at V and 14 bases at J, with 16 bases between. Germline loops: CDR1 SEHNR, CDR2 FQNEAQ (reference sequence). The CDR3 has 12 residues. CDR3 sequence (DNA): TGTGCCAGCAGCATATCCAGTGCCGCAAAGTTCTTC. Residues: CASSISSAAKFF. The whole variable domain, filled in from reference TRBV7-9 and TRBJ2-1, reads DTGVSQNPRHKITKRGQNVTFRCDPISEHNRLYWYRQTLGQGPEFLTYFQNEAQLEKSRLLSDRFSAERPKGSFSTLEIQRTEQGDSAMYLCASSISSAAKFFGPGTRLTVL.

The J gene is TRBJ2-1, the V gene TRBV18; TRBD2 matches 7 bases. After removal of 6 bases from V and 9 bases from J, the junction contained 14 bases not matched to a gene. CDR3 length: 15 residues. CDR1 is KGHSH, CDR2 LQKENI, per germline. DNA for the CDR3: TGTGCCAGCTCGCCGGTGGCGGGAGTAGCCGGTGAGCAGTTCTTC. As protein: CASSPVAGVAGEQFF.

The chain is built from TRBV14 and TRBJ2-7; 10 bases align to TRBD1. Germline CDR1 SGHDN, CDR2 FVKESK. The CDR3 is 14 amino acids. Trimming removed 8 bases from V and 6 bases from J; junction bases left unmatched: 10. The CDR3 DNA follows: TGTGCCAGCTCACTCGACAGGGGGCTGCGCGAGCAGTACTTC. It yields the protein CASSLDRGLREQYF. The full variable domain, completed using reference TRBV14 and TRBJ2-7, is EAGVTQFPSHSVIEKGQTVTLRCDPISGHDNLYWYRRVMGKEIKFLLHFVKESKQDESGMPNNRFLAERTGGTYSTLKVQPAELEDSGVYFCASSLDRGLREQYFGPGTRLTVT.

This chain links TRBV21-1 with TRBJ2-7; the table's D call, TRBD1, was not checked against the DNA. TRBV21-1 is assigned pseudogene status. CDR3 length: 16 amino acids. The CDR3 loop reads CASSKALDRGDYEQYF. DNA for the CDR3: TGTGCCAGCAGCAAAGCCCTAGACAGGGGCGACTACGAGCAGTACTTC.

This clone is categorized as medium-sized (0.01 to 0.1%). The chain is built from TRBV24-1 and TRBJ1-2; unclear D gene. V lost 1 base and J 1 base, leaving 0 bases between the germline ends. Germline assignment: CDR1 KGHDR and CDR2 SFDVKD. The CDR3 runs to 12 residues. CDR3 region: CATSDFNYGYTF. CDR3 nucleotides: TGTGCCACCAGTGATTTTAACTATGGCTACACCTTC.

The J gene is TRBJ1-2, the V gene TRBV7-6; TRBD1 matches 9 bases. Per germline, CDR1 SGHVS and CDR2 FNYEAQ. This CDR3 is built from 16 residues. V lost 5 bases, J lost 8 bases, and 15 bases stayed unmatched. The DNA for the CDR3 is TGTGCCAGCAGCCCTACAACCCGAGGACAGGGGAAGGGCTACACCTTC. Its protein product is CASSPTTRGQGKGYTF. Full variable domain (rest looked up from reference TRBV7-6 and TRBJ1-2): GAGVSQSPRYKVTKRGQDVALRCDPISGHVSLYWYRQALGQGPEFLTYFNYEAQQDKSGLPNDRFSAERPEGSISTLTIQRTEQRDSAMYRCASSPTTRGQGKGYTFGSGTRLTVV.

This chain links TRBV7-3 with TRBJ2-6; D is uncertain. V lost 5 bases to trimming and J lost 0 bases, with 5 bases between them. The CDR3 loop spans 14 amino acids. The germline CDR1 and CDR2 sequences are SGHTA and FQGTGA. The CDR3 loop is CASSPSSGANVLTF. The CDR3 coding sequence is TGTGCCAGCAGCCCCAGCTCTGGGGCCAACGTCCTGACTTTC.

This clone appeared a single time. The chain carries TRBV28 and TRBJ2-7; 7 bases map to TRBD2. Germline assignment: CDR1 MDHEN and CDR2 SYDVKM. V trimming: 3 bases; J trimming: 6 bases; junction bases outside the gene matches: 2. This CDR3 is 12 amino acids long. The CDR3 sequence: CASSFPGGEQYF. The CDR3 nucleotides read TGTGCCAGCAGTTTTCCGGGGGGCGAGCAGTACTTC. The variable domain in full, with the rest retrieved from reference TRBV28 and TRBJ2-7, is DVKVTQSSRYLVKRTGEKVFLECVQDMDHENMFWYRQDPGLGLRLIYFSYDVKMKEKGDIPEGYSVSREKKERFSLILESASTNQTSMYLCASSFPGGEQYFGPGTRLTVT.

This clone was seen once. CDR3 residues: CASSPAGGRTTEAFF. The CDR3 coding sequence is TGCGCCAGCAGCCCCGCAGGGGGGCGAACCACTGAAGCTTTCTTT. The chain recombines TRBV4-1 with TRBJ1-1; 7 bases fit TRBD1. This CDR3 contains 15 residues. With V trimmed by 4 bases and J by 4 bases, 9 bases remained unmatched. Looked up from germline, CDR1 is MGHRA and CDR2 is YSYEKL.

This clone was detected once. The J gene is TRBJ1-4, the V gene TRBV10-3; weak D call: TRBD1 (6 bases). The germline gives CDR1 ENHRY, CDR2 SYGVKD. V lost 2 bases and J 5 bases, leaving 9 bases between the germline ends. The length of the CDR3 is 14 residues. The CDR3 region has the DNA TGTGCCATCAGTGAGCAAACAGGGAATGAAAAACTGTTTTTT. It specifies CAISEQTGNEKLFF.

J is TRBJ1-4 and V is TRBV19; no clear D gene. Trimming stripped 3 bases from V and 4 bases from J, with 12 bases between. The CDR3 covers 15 residues. Germline V gene data show CDR1 as LNHDA and CDR2 as SQIVND (reference sequence). The CDR3 region has the DNA TGTGCCAGTAGTATTATGGGCAGACTTAATGAAAAACTGTTTTTT. As protein: CASSIMGRLNEKLFF.

The CDR3 reads CASSLTANGNEKLFF. CDR3 sequence (DNA): TGTGCCAGCAGTTTAACAGCGAATGGTAATGAAAAACTGTTTTTT. J is TRBJ1-4 and V is TRBV28, with D unclear. CDR1 MDHEN and CDR2 SYDVKM come from the germline V gene. V was trimmed by 2 bases and J by 4 bases, leaving 11 bases between them. This CDR3 spans 15 amino acids.

The rearrangement uses TRBV5-1 and TRBJ2-4, with TRBD1 matching 9 bases. Trimming at V came to 8 bases and at J to 5 bases, leaving 11 bases not matched to a gene. Germline assignment: CDR1 SGHRS and CDR2 YFSETQ. The CDR3 contains 15 residues. The CDR3 sequence is CASRNPGQGQNIQYF. CDR3 coding DNA: TGCGCCAGTAGAAACCCGGGACAGGGCCAAAACATTCAGTACTTC. Based on the CDR3 plus reference TRBV5-1 and TRBJ2-4, the full variable domain is KAGVTQTPRYLIKTRGQQVTLSCSPISGHRSVSWYQQTPGQGLQFLFEYFSETQRNKGNFPGRFSGRQFSNSRSEMNVSTLELGDSALYLCASRNPGQGQNIQYFGAGTRLSVL.

V gene TRBV28 combines with J gene TRBJ2-7; 10 positions match TRBD1. The V and J ends lost 8 bases and 2 bases, in that order; junction bases with no gene match: 6. The CDR3 consists of 14 residues. CDR1 is MDHEN, CDR2 SYDVKM, per germline. CDR3 nucleotide sequence: TGTGCCAGCCTCCCGGGACAGGGGCCCTACGAGCAGTACTTC. It encodes CASLPGQGPYEQYF.

The chain carries TRBV6-5 and TRBJ2-7; a possible D gene is TRBD2 (5 bases). Per germline, CDR1 MNHEY and CDR2 SVGAGI. V shed 6 bases and J shed 3 bases, with 12 bases lying between them. CDR3 length: 13 amino acids. The CDR3 DNA follows: TGTGCCAGCAGCCAAGACGAGGGCTACGAGCAGTACTTC. It yields the protein CASSQDEGYEQYF.

The V and J genes are TRBV28 and TRBJ2-7, with 7 nucleotides matching TRBD1. V shed 5 bases, J shed 2 bases, and the junction held 3 bases outside the gene matches. The CDR3 is made up of 13 amino acids. The germline CDR1 and CDR2 sequences are MDHEN and SYDVKM. The CDR3: CASSPGQTYEQYF. CDR3 in DNA: TGTGCCAGCAGTCCGGGACAGACCTACGAGCAGTACTTC.

The chain recombines TRBV10-3 with TRBJ2-7; D is undetermined. V was cut by 2 bases and J by 2 bases, with 10 bases left in between. CDR3 length: 14 residues. Germline-derived CDR1 and CDR2 are ENHRY and SYGVKD. The CDR3 nucleotides read TGTGCCATCAGTGAGGGGTTAGGACCCTACGAGCAGTACTTC. This translates into CAISEGLGPYEQYF.

The chain employs TRBV5-6 and TRBJ2-1, with 10 bases lining up with TRBD1. The CDR3 loop spans 15 amino acids. The ends lost 5 bases at V and 9 bases at J; junction bases unmatched: 11. Germline CDR1 is SGHDT and CDR2 is YYEEEE. CDR3 nucleotides: TGTGCCAGCAGACCGACAGGGGGCGTTTCCTCTGAGCAGTTCTTC. Its protein product is CASRPTGGVSSEQFF.

Here the CDR3 reads CASSQRGLAAETQYF. Written as DNA, the CDR3 is TGTGCCAGCAGCCAAAGGGGACTAGCGGCCGAGACCCAGTACTTC. The chain has TRBV3-1 (or the pseudogene TRBV3-2) and TRBJ2-5; TRBD2 matches 11 bases. Per germline, CDR1 LGHDT and CDR2 YNNKEL (reference sequence). Unmatched junction bases numbered 4, after V lost 2 bases and J lost 5 bases. The CDR3 has 15 residues.